This T cell receptor beta chain was captured in a study of cytomegalovirus exposure and HLA in healthy donors. Whole-study findings and limits: Productive rates of about 87% or about 30% were seen for most TCR beta V segments in an earlier analysis.

With regard to this clone: Its target is not known.

Each donor's status was that of a healthy bone marrow donor. PCR primers comprised 60 Vbeta and 13 Jbeta primers. The repertoire was sequenced with immunoSEQ multiplex PCR; TCRdb's copy has only in-frame clones and lacks some. Of around 140,000 clones detected, about 64% appear once; the ten largest clones hold 2% to 3%. Germline CDR1 is SGHTA and CDR2 is FQGNSA. This CDR3 is built from 16 residues. V lost 2 bases to trimming and J lost 7 bases; unmatched junction nucleotides: 14. The rearrangement uses TRBV7-2 and TRBJ2-7; 7 nucleotides match TRBD2. The sequenced sample was PBMCs. This TCR was recovered from a woman aged 40 to 50 in good health and CMV-seronegative. The CDR3 bases are TGTGCCAGCAGCTTATTCTGGGGAGGGGTTACACGGGAGCAGTACTTC. This gives the protein CASSLFWGGVTREQYF.